The 19 T cell receptor beta chains below come from one sample, sequenced in a study of T cells in Graves' hyperthyroidism and ophthalmopathy. What was amplified from RNA transcripts were TCR beta CDR3 regions. The TCR CDR3 first-round RT-PCR relied on the HTBI primer set. TCRdb processed the multiplex PCR reads anew with MiXCR; each CDR3 protein has one entry. The data hold 600,000 to 700,000 distinct CDR3 sequences, with roughly 14% observed a single time. Input material: blood. These receptors all stem from a middle-aged woman with Graves' ophthalmopathy.

As concerns this clonotype: Since a much larger clone is just one base distant, this may be a read error. J is TRBJ1-3 and V is TRBV10-3, with 9 bases identical to TRBD1. CDR3 length: 15 amino acids. CDR1 is ENHRY, CDR2 SYGVKD, per germline. CDR3 DNA sequence: TGTGCCCATCGGGAAGGGACAGGGACAGGAAACAACATATATTTT. Protein sequence: CAHREGTGTGNNIYF.

There are many counts of this clonotype. The rearrangement uses TRBV20-1 and TRBJ2-2; 13 bases match TRBD2. Germline CDR1 and CDR2: DFQATT and SNEGSKA (reference sequence). Losses at the gene ends were 2 bases for V and 5 bases for J; bases not matched to a gene: 2. CDR3 size: 15 residues. This CDR3 is CSARPGLAGTGELFF. As DNA, the CDR3 is TGCAGTGCTAGACCGGGACTAGCGGGGACCGGGGAGCTGTTTTTT.

This clonotype was detected many times. This chain connects TRBV30 to TRBJ1-2, with D perhaps matching TRBD1 (5 bases). The germline CDR1 and CDR2 sequences are GTSNPN and SVGIG (reference sequence). The CDR3 sequence is 13 residues long. With 4 bases removed from V and 3 bases from J, the gap between germline ends came to 12 bases. CDR3: CAWTLGGDYGYTF. DNA of the CDR3: TGTGCCTGGACCTTAGGAGGGGACTATGGCTACACCTTC.

This clonotype was seen many times. The chain uses TRBV29-1 and TRBJ1-5, with TRBD1 matching over 8 bases. This CDR3 comprises 13 residues. The V segment lost 7 bases and the J segment 7 bases; nucleotides outside the gene matches: 9. The V gene's germline CDR1 is SQVTM and CDR2 ANQGSEA. CDR3 protein: CSAYTGGGQPQHF. The CDR3 bases are TGCAGCGCCTACACAGGGGGAGGACAGCCCCAGCATTTT.

The CDR3 nucleotides are TGTGCCAGCAGTTATACCGGGACAGGGGGAATCATTCAGTACTTC. Its translation is CASSYTGTGGIIQYF. The rearrangement links TRBV6-4 to TRBJ2-4; TRBD1 matches 11 bases. With V trimmed by 5 bases and J by 9 bases, 9 bases remained unmatched. The CDR3 runs 15 residues. Germline CDR1 reads MRHNA; CDR2 reads SNTAGT.

This clonotype was counted at least ten times. The chain combines TRBV28 with TRBJ2-2, with TRBD1 matching over 8 bases. V lost 3 bases to trimming and J lost 7 bases; unmatched junction nucleotides: 1. Per the germline V gene, CDR1 is MDHEN and CDR2 is SYDVKM. This CDR3 comprises 13 residues. The CDR3, as DNA: TGTGCCAGCAGTTTGACAGGGGTCGGGGAGCTGTTTTTT. This encodes CASSLTGVGELFF.

This clonotype was counted at least ten times. The chain links TRBV12-3 or TRBV12-4 to TRBJ2-7; D unresolved. Deletions cut 6 bases from V and 4 bases from J, with 10 bases between. CDR3 size: 12 residues. CDR3: CASSLQFYEQYF. CDR3 DNA sequence: TGTGCCAGCAGCTTACAGTTTTACGAGCAGTACTTC.

Many counts were recorded for this clonotype. The V and J genes are TRBV28 and TRBJ1-1, with 7 nucleotides matching TRBD1. The CDR3 consists of 16 residues. V shed 4 bases, J shed 3 bases, and the junction held 11 bases outside the gene matches. The V gene's germline CDR1 is MDHEN and CDR2 SYDVKM. DNA for the CDR3: TGTGCCAGCAGTTCCGCGTCCCAGGGGGTCGACACTGAAGCTTTCTTT. It yields the protein CASSSASQGVDTEAFF.

The V and J genes are TRBV7-9 and TRBJ2-7, with 12 bases aligning to TRBD1. The CDR3 runs to 14 residues. The junction had 3 bases not matched to a gene; V was cut back by 1 base and J by 8 bases. Germline-derived CDR1 and CDR2 are SEHNR and FQNEAQ (reference sequence). CDR3 residues: CASSLGGTGGQQYF. CDR3 nucleotides: TGTGCCAGCAGCTTAGGGGGGACAGGGGGCCAGCAGTACTTC.

Ten or more counts support this clonotype. The genes are TRBV27 and TRBJ2-7; TRBD2 is a possible D gene (6 bases). Trimming removed 6 bases at V and 3 bases at J, with 18 bases between. CDR1 and CDR2 from the germline V gene are MNHEY and SMNVEV (reference sequence). The CDR3 is made up of 15 amino acids. The CDR3 sequence is CASSLSRGGVYEQYF. CDR3 bases: TGTGCCAGCAGCTTAAGTCGGGGAGGAGTCTACGAGCAGTACTTC.

The V call is TRBV5-6, the J call TRBJ2-5, with D possibly being TRBD1 (6 bases). This CDR3 has 15 residues. The germline V gene encodes CDR1 SGHDT and CDR2 YYEEEE. Deletions cut 2 bases from V and 2 bases from J, with 13 bases between. The CDR3 spells CASSFTGLGQETQYF. DNA for the CDR3: TGTGCCAGCAGCTTCACAGGGCTCGGTCAAGAGACCCAGTACTTC.

V and J are TRBV27 and TRBJ1-5; 7 bases are a match to TRBD1. The V segment lost 6 bases and the J segment 6 bases; nucleotides outside the gene matches: 11. This CDR3 has 15 amino acids. Germline-derived CDR1 and CDR2 are MNHEY and SMNVEV (reference sequence). For the CDR3, the DNA is TGTGCCAGCAGCGAACAGGGGTGGATTACTCAGCCCCAGCATTTT. Its translation: CASSEQGWITQPQHF.

The rearrangement uses TRBV24-1 and TRBJ2-5, with D maybe TRBD1 (5 bases). This CDR3 is built from 15 residues. Per the germline V gene, CDR1 is KGHDR and CDR2 is SFDVKD. The V gene lost 4 bases and the J gene lost 1 base, with 12 bases spanning the gap. This CDR3 is CATSDVRDSQETQYF. CDR3 DNA sequence: TGTGCCACCAGTGACGTCCGAGACAGCCAAGAGACCCAGTACTTC.

This clonotype appeared many times. CDR3 region: CASSGGTPNTGELFF. CDR3 DNA sequence: TGTGCCAGCAGCGGCGGGACCCCGAACACCGGGGAGCTGTTTTTT. J is TRBJ2-2 and V is TRBV7-2, with D perhaps TRBD2 (6 bases). V lost 5 bases and J 0 bases, leaving 10 bases between the germline ends. This CDR3 spans 15 amino acids. In germline, CDR1 is SGHTA, CDR2 FQGNSA.

This clonotype was seen at least ten times. CDR3 DNA: TGTGCCAGCACTACTACGAACACCGGGGAGCTGTTTTTT. This translates into CASTTTNTGELFF. The chain has TRBV6-2 or TRBV6-3 and TRBJ2-2; D unclear. The CDR3 is made up of 13 amino acids. Germline CDR1 MNHEY, CDR2 SVGEGT. Trimming removed 7 bases at V and 0 bases at J, with 6 bases between.

This clonotype was seen ten or more times. This chain uses TRBV27 with TRBJ1-2; D is possibly TRBD1 (6 bases). The germline V and J ends were trimmed by 2 bases and 5 bases, with 12 bases remaining between them. In germline, CDR1 is MNHEY, CDR2 SMNVEV (reference sequence). The CDR3 is 14 residues long. The CDR3 region has the DNA TGTGCCAGCAGTTTAGCGAGGGGGGTTTATGGCTACACCTTC. Its translation: CASSLARGVYGYTF.

The rearrangement uses TRBV15 and TRBJ2-1; no clear D gene. The V end lost 0 bases, the J end lost 4 bases, and 13 bases lay between the germline ends. Per the germline V gene, CDR1 is LNHNV and CDR2 is YYDKDF (reference sequence). The CDR3 sequence is 16 residues long. CDR3: CATSRDLESLYNEQFF. The CDR3 DNA sequence: TGTGCCACCAGCAGAGATCTAGAGAGTCTGTACAATGAGCAGTTCTTC.

This clonotype appeared many times. The chain uses TRBV28 and TRBJ1-1; D ambiguous. Trimming took 8 bases from V and 0 from J, leaving 19 bases between them. Germline-derived CDR1 and CDR2 are MDHEN and SYDVKM. This CDR3 is built from 16 residues. CDR3 DNA sequence: TGTGCCAGCGCCAACCCGAGTAGGCGGTTGAACACTGAAGCTTTCTTT. This sequence encodes CASANPSRRLNTEAFF.

This clonotype was observed at least ten times. The J gene is TRBJ1-2, the V gene TRBV12-3 or TRBV12-4; D perhaps matches TRBD1 (6 bases). Trimming removed 6 bases at V and 3 bases at J, with 11 bases between. The CDR3 runs to 13 residues. The CDR3 protein is CASSKDRDYGYTF. The CDR3 DNA is TGTGCCAGCAGCAAGGACAGAGACTATGGCTACACCTTC.